This passage covers 18 T cell receptor beta chains from one sample sequenced in a study of T-cell memory formation after mild COVID-19. TCRdb fed the 5' RACE reads into MiXCR, producing one record per CDR3 protein. This table has 200,000 to 300,000 distinct CDR3 sequences, 16% appearing once. Sequencing was carried out using PBMCs or a T cell subset sorted from them (not recorded which). These receptors came from a man aged 18 to 30 who had mild COVID-19 (a few samples of this study predate the infection). Cell type and time point are not known.

This clonotype was seen more than once but under ten times. This rearrangement joins TRBV11-2 to TRBJ2-3, with D uncertain. Trimming took off 5 bases at V and 1 base at J, with 7 bases between the two ends. The V gene's germline CDR1 is SGHAT and CDR2 FQNNGV. CDR3 length: 13 residues. This CDR3 reads CASSHGRTDTQYF. As DNA, the CDR3 is TGTGCCAGCAGCCATGGCCGCACAGATACGCAGTATTTT.

This chain links TRBV19 with TRBJ2-5; no reliable D call. Trimming removed 3 bases at V and 3 bases at J, with 8 bases between. In germline, CDR1 is LNHDA, CDR2 SQIVND (reference sequence). The CDR3 length is 13 residues. The CDR3 bases are TGTGCCAGTAGTATGTTAGGAGAAGAGACCCAGTACTTC. Protein product: CASSMLGEETQYF.

This chain joins TRBV12-3 or TRBV12-4 and TRBJ2-7; D gene ambiguous. V was pared by 7 bases and J by 5 bases, with 9 bases between. This CDR3 comprises 11 residues. CDR3 sequence (DNA): TGTGCCAGCATTCGAGGTCACGAGCAGTACTTC. Protein: CASIRGHEQYF.

This chain uses TRBV4-2 with TRBJ2-3; D perhaps matches TRBD2 (6 bases). The CDR3 loop spans 15 amino acids. Germline lookup yields CDR1 LGHNA and CDR2 YNFKEQ. Trimming shortened V by 0 bases and J by 2 bases, and 9 bases separated the two germline ends. The DNA of the CDR3 is TGTGCCAGCAGCCAAGACAGGGACTTCACAGATACGCAGTATTTT. Translating it yields CASSQDRDFTDTQYF.

This rearrangement joins TRBV7-8 to TRBJ2-3, with a possible D match to TRBD2 (5 bases). In germline, CDR1 is SGHVS, CDR2 FQNEAQ. The CDR3 has 13 amino acids. The V and J ends lost 5 bases and 5 bases respectively, with 11 bases between them. CDR3 nucleotide sequence: TGTGCCAGCAGCCAGGACTTCCAAGATACGCAGTATTTT. Its protein product is CASSQDFQDTQYF.

V is TRBV30 and J is TRBJ1-1, with D possibly being TRBD1 (5 bases). The CDR3 covers 15 residues. Germline CDR1 GTSNPN, CDR2 SVGIG (reference sequence). V lost 0 bases and J 3 bases, leaving 14 bases between the germline ends. As DNA, the CDR3 is TGTGCCTGGAGTGTAGTTTCGGGGGACGACACTGAAGCTTTCTTT. This codes for CAWSVVSGDDTEAFF.

The genes are TRBV7-3 and TRBJ2-3; unclear D gene. The CDR3 length is 16 residues. Germline V gives CDR1 SGHTA, CDR2 FQGTGA. V was cut by 5 bases and J by 1 base, with 16 bases left in between. The CDR3 DNA is TGTGCCAGCAGCCAAGCTAGAGCCGACGGCACAGATACGCAGTATTTT. This sequence encodes CASSQARADGTDTQYF.

There are a few counts of this clonotype. The genes are TRBV7-3 and TRBJ1-1; D is uncertain. The CDR3 length is 13 residues. Germline V CDR1 and CDR2: SGHTA, FQGTGA. V gave up 3 bases and J gave up 1 base, with 6 bases separating them. For the CDR3, the DNA is TGTGCCAGCAGCTTTCGTCCGAACACTGAAGCTTTCTTT. Protein product: CASSFRPNTEAFF.

The J gene is TRBJ1-4, the V gene TRBV20-1, with no clear D. The CDR3 runs to 15 residues. Trimming left V 2 bases short and J 3 bases short, with 13 bases between. Germline V gene sequence: CDR1 DFQATT, CDR2 SNEGSKA (reference sequence). The CDR3 sequence: CSARPLGSANEKLFF. CDR3 bases: TGCAGTGCTAGACCCCTGGGTTCAGCTAATGAAAAACTGTTTTTT.

This clonotype was counted between two and nine times. The chain links TRBV7-9 to TRBJ1-3; D not certain. Germline V CDR1 and CDR2: SEHNR, FQNEAQ (reference sequence). V shed 4 bases and J shed 0 bases, with 10 bases lying between them. This CDR3 contains 15 residues. The CDR3 loop reads CASSYRSSSGNTIYF. In DNA, the CDR3 is TGTGCCAGCAGCTATAGGAGCAGCTCTGGAAACACCATATATTTT.

The chain combines TRBV5-1 with TRBJ2-3, with D perhaps TRBD1 (6 bases). Germline loops: CDR1 SGHRS, CDR2 YFSETQ. V lost 4 bases, J lost 6 bases, and 18 bases lay in between. The CDR3 is 15 residues long. The CDR3 protein is CASSPRRQAPDTQYF. CDR3 nucleotides: TGCGCCAGCAGCCCCCGCAGACAGGCCCCCGATACGCAGTATTTT.

This clonotype was counted between two and nine times. The gene calls are TRBV4-3 and TRBJ1-2; D may be TRBD1 (6 bases). CDR1 and CDR2 (germline): LGHNA, YSLEER. The CDR3 is made up of 19 amino acids. Trimming cost V 0 bases and J 4 bases, with 24 bases left between them. CDR3 in amino acids: CASSQDQAHITGLLYGYTF. Here the CDR3 DNA reads TGCGCCAGCAGCCAAGATCAAGCCCATATCACAGGGCTGCTCTATGGCTACACCTTC.

A few counts support this clonotype. V gene TRBV24-1 combines with J gene TRBJ2-7, with D perhaps given as TRBD1 or TRBD2 (6 bases each). Germline values: CDR1 KGHDR, CDR2 SFDVKD. V lost 0 bases to trimming and J lost 3 bases, with 14 bases between them. CDR3 length: 16 residues. This CDR3 is CATSDLPRGQNYEQYV. In DNA form, the CDR3 reads TGTGCCACCAGTGATTTGCCCCGGGGGCAGAACTACGAGCAGTACGTC.

At least ten counts were recorded for this clonotype. V gene TRBV7-2 combines with J gene TRBJ2-1, with D tentatively TRBD2 (6 bases). CDR3 length equals 16 residues. CDR1 SGHTA and CDR2 FQGNSA come from the germline V gene. Trimming left V 4 bases short and J 4 bases short, with 17 bases between. In nucleotides, the CDR3 is TGTGCCAGCAGCTCGAATATGTGGGGAGGATACAATGAGCAGTTCTTC. Its protein is CASSSNMWGGYNEQFF.

The V and J genes are TRBV29-1 and TRBJ1-2, with 10 bases that match TRBD1. Germline-derived CDR1 and CDR2 are SQVTM and ANQGSEA. The length of the CDR3 is 14 residues. The trim removed 4 bases at V and 4 bases at J, leaving 6 bases unmatched. CDR3 DNA sequence: TGCAGCGTTGCTGACAGGGGGCGGGTCTATGGCTACACCTTC. This codes for CSVADRGRVYGYTF.

At least ten counts were recorded for this clonotype. The chain employs TRBV7-3 and TRBJ1-2, with 8 bases identical to TRBD1. The V segment lost 2 bases and the J segment 5 bases; nucleotides outside the gene matches: 1. CDR1 SGHTA and CDR2 FQGTGA come from the germline V gene. CDR3 length: 13 amino acids. CDR3 sequence (DNA): TGTGCCAGCAGCTTAGACAGGGGTTATGGCTACACCTTC. Its translation: CASSLDRGYGYTF.

This chain joins TRBV18 and TRBJ1-2; D ambiguous. This CDR3 spans 13 amino acids. Germline loops: CDR1 KGHSH, CDR2 LQKENI. The ends were cut back, 0 bases at V and 8 bases at J, with 10 bases in the middle. The CDR3: CASSPPSGFGYTF. CDR3 coding DNA: TGTGCCAGCTCACCACCGTCGGGGTTCGGCTACACCTTC.

This clonotype was seen only a few times. V is TRBV6-1 and J is TRBJ1-5; 9 nucleotides line up with TRBD1. The CDR3 covers 15 residues. Germline-derived CDR1 and CDR2 are MNHNS and SASEGT. J lost 2 bases, V lost 7 bases, and 6 bases had no gene match. The CDR3 spells CASIPDRGGNQPQHF. CDR3 in DNA: TGTGCCAGCATTCCGGACAGGGGAGGCAATCAGCCCCAGCATTTT.